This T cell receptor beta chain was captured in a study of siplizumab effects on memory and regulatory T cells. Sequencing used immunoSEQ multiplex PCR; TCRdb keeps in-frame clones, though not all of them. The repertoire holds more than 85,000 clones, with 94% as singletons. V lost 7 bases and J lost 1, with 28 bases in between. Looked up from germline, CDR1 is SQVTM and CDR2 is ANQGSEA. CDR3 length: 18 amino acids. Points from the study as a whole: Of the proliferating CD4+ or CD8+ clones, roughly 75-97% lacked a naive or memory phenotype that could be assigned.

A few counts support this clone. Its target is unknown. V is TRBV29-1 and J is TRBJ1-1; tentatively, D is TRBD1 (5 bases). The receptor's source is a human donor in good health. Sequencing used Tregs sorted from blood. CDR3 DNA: TGCAGCGCAGGTCTTTTATTGATTACCGGGACTAGGAACACTGAAGCTTTCTTT. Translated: CSAGLLLITGTRNTEAFF.